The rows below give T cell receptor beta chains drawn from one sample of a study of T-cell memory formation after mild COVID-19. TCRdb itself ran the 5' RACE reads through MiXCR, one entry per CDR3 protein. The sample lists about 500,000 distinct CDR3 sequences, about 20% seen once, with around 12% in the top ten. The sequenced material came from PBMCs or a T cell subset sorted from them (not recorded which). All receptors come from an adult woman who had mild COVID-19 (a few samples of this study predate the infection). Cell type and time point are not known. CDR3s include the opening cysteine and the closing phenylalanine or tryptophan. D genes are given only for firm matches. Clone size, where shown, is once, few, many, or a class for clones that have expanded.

CDR3 protein: CASVSDRDFYGYTF
CDR3 DNA: TGTGCCAGCGTTTCGGACAGGGACTTCTATGGCTACACCTTC
J gene: TRBJ1-2
V gene: TRBV2
D gene: TRBD1
clone size: .

CDR3 protein: CASSPRDRGVEAFF
CDR3 DNA: TGCGCCAGCAGCCCCCGGGACAGGGGGGTTGAAGCTTTCTTT
J gene: TRBJ1-1
V gene: TRBV5-1
D gene: TRBD1
clone size: .

CDR3 protein: CASSLPRENSGQETQYF
CDR3 DNA: TGTGCCAGCAGCCTACCCAGGGAGAATTCCGGCCAAGAGACCCAGTACTTC
J gene: TRBJ2-5
V gene: TRBV6-2/TRBV6-3
D gene: .
clone size: .

CDR3 protein: CASSSTDPILQHF
CDR3 DNA: TGTGCCAGCAGTTCCACGGACCCAATTCTCCAGCATTTT
J gene: TRBJ1-5
V gene: TRBV6-2/TRBV6-3
D gene: .
clone size: .

CDR3 protein: CASSLAIRRGTEAFF
CDR3 DNA: TGTGCCAGCAGCTTAGCGATAAGGAGGGGCACTGAAGCTTTCTTT
J gene: TRBJ1-1
V gene: TRBV7-9
D gene: .
clone size: few

CDR3 protein: CASSPWPQGKDANTEAFF
CDR3 DNA: TGCGCCAGCAGCCCGTGGCCGCAGGGTAAGGATGCGAACACTGAAGCTTTCTTT
J gene: TRBJ1-1
V gene: TRBV5-1
D gene: .
clone size: .

CDR3 protein: CATSDLARGDTGELFF
CDR3 DNA: TGTGCCACCAGTGATTTGGCAAGGGGGGACACCGGGGAGCTGTTTTTT
J gene: TRBJ2-2
V gene: TRBV24-1
D gene: .
clone size: .

CDR3 protein: CASSPPGTVVYEQYF
CDR3 DNA: TGTGCCAGCTCACCCCCCGGGACAGTGGTATACGAGCAGTACTTC
J gene: TRBJ2-7
V gene: TRBV18
D gene: TRBD1
clone size: .

CDR3 protein: CATSRERAFGTNQPQHF
CDR3 DNA: TGTGCCACCAGCAGAGAAAGGGCCTTCGGAACCAATCAGCCCCAGCATTTT
J gene: TRBJ1-5
V gene: TRBV15
D gene: .
clone size: .

CDR3 protein: CAISELAGVDEQFF
CDR3 DNA: TGTGCCATCAGTGAACTAGCGGGAGTGGATGAGCAGTTCTTC
J gene: TRBJ2-1
V gene: TRBV10-3
D gene: TRBD2
clone size: .

CDR3 protein: CASSTEITGELFF
CDR3 DNA: TGTGCCAGCAGCACAGAAATCACCGGGGAGCTGTTTTTT
J gene: TRBJ2-2
V gene: TRBV7-3
D gene: .
clone size: many

CDR3 protein: CASSYDGREQFF
CDR3 DNA: TGTGCCAGCAGTTACGATGGTAGGGAGCAGTTCTTC
J gene: TRBJ2-1
V gene: TRBV6-2/TRBV6-3
D gene: .
clone size: many

CDR3 protein: CASSLDRGRAYEQYF
CDR3 DNA: TGTGCCAGCAGCTTGGACAGGGGTAGAGCCTACGAGCAGTACTTC
J gene: TRBJ2-7
V gene: TRBV13
D gene: TRBD1
clone size: .

CDR3 protein: CSASLSETSLNLAKNIQYF
CDR3 DNA: TGCAGTGCTAGTCTGTCCGAAACTAGCTTAAACCTAGCCAAAAACATTCAGTACTTC
J gene: TRBJ2-4
V gene: TRBV20-1
D gene: .
clone size: .

CDR3 protein: CASSSRTVGYEQYF
CDR3 DNA: TGTGCCAGCAGCTCTAGAACGGTCGGCTACGAGCAGTACTTC
J gene: TRBJ2-7
V gene: TRBV11-2
D gene: .
clone size: .

CDR3 protein: CASSLAGGLQTQYF
CDR3 DNA: TGTGCCAGCAGTTTAGCGGGGGGGCTGCAGACCCAGTACTTC
J gene: TRBJ2-5
V gene: TRBV12-3/TRBV12-4
D gene: .
clone size: .

CDR3 protein: CASSHPSGRGDEQFF
CDR3 DNA: TGCGCCAGCAGCCACCCTAGCGGGAGGGGAGATGAGCAGTTCTTC
J gene: TRBJ2-1
V gene: TRBV5-1
D gene: TRBD2
clone size: .

CDR3 protein: CASSVAGTGGTEAFF
CDR3 DNA: TGTGCCAGCAGCGTCGCCGGGACAGGGGGAACTGAAGCTTTCTTT
J gene: TRBJ1-1
V gene: TRBV9
D gene: TRBD1
clone size: .

CDR3 protein: CASSIWQNTEAFF
CDR3 DNA: TGTGCCAGTAGTATTTGGCAGAACACTGAAGCTTTCTTT
J gene: TRBJ1-1
V gene: TRBV19
D gene: .
clone size: .

CDR3 protein: CASSVGTVTSTDTQYF
CDR3 DNA: TGTGCCAGCAGCGTAGGGACGGTAACTAGCACAGATACGCAGTATTTT
J gene: TRBJ2-3
V gene: TRBV9
D gene: .
clone size: .

CDR3 protein: CSARAGLGNDEQFF
CDR3 DNA: TGCAGTGCTAGGGCCGGATTAGGGAACGATGAGCAGTTCTTC
J gene: TRBJ2-1
V gene: TRBV20-1
D gene: .
clone size: .

CDR3 protein: CASSLLSRTSYNEQFF
CDR3 DNA: TGTGCCAGCAGCTTGCTGTCTCGGACTAGCTACAATGAGCAGTTCTTC
J gene: TRBJ2-1
V gene: TRBV5-6
D gene: TRBD2
clone size: .

CDR3 protein: CASSLEQGLPYEQYF
CDR3 DNA: TGCGCCAGCAGCTTGGAACAGGGGTTACCCTACGAGCAGTACTTC
J gene: TRBJ2-7
V gene: TRBV5-1
D gene: TRBD1
clone size: few

CDR3 protein: CASSQADRFTSTDTQYF
CDR3 DNA: TGTGCCAGCAGCCAAGCCGACAGGTTTACTAGCACAGATACGCAGTATTTT
J gene: TRBJ2-3
V gene: TRBV4-2
D gene: .
clone size: .

CDR3 protein: CASSTSTGAGDNEQFF
CDR3 DNA: TGCGCCAGCAGCACCAGTACCGGGGCAGGGGACAATGAGCAGTTCTTC
J gene: TRBJ2-1
V gene: TRBV5-1
D gene: .
clone size: .

CDR3 protein: CATSDLGGDEQFF
CDR3 DNA: TGTGCCACCAGTGATTTGGGTGGCGATGAGCAGTTCTTC
J gene: TRBJ2-1
V gene: TRBV24-1
D gene: .
clone size: .

CDR3 protein: CASSLAGGGTQYF
CDR3 DNA: TGTGCCAGCAGCTTAGCGGGGGGCGGGACCCAGTACTTC
J gene: TRBJ2-5
V gene: TRBV7-6
D gene: .
clone size: few

CDR3 protein: CATSETGLFYTF
CDR3 DNA: TGTGCCACCAGTGAGACTGGGCTCTTCTACACCTTC
J gene: TRBJ1-2
V gene: TRBV24-1
D gene: .
clone size: .

CDR3 protein: CASGLSSEAFF
CDR3 DNA: TGTGCCAGCGGGCTAAGTTCTGAAGCTTTCTTT
J gene: TRBJ1-1
V gene: TRBV2
D gene: .
clone size: few

CDR3 protein: CASSPIAGGVQETQYF
CDR3 DNA: TGTGCCAGCAGCCCCATAGCGGGGGGCGTCCAAGAGACCCAGTACTTC
J gene: TRBJ2-5
V gene: TRBV3-1
D gene: TRBD2
clone size: .

CDR3 protein: CASSIRWALSHGYTF
CDR3 DNA: TGTGCCAGTAGTATAAGATGGGCCCTTAGCCATGGCTACACCTTC
J gene: TRBJ1-2
V gene: TRBV19
D gene: .
clone size: few

CDR3 protein: CASRARVDYEQYF
CDR3 DNA: TGTGCCAGTAGGGCCCGGGTGGACTACGAGCAGTACTTC
J gene: TRBJ2-7
V gene: TRBV19
D gene: .
clone size: .

CDR3 protein: CASSPFSNLNEQFF
CDR3 DNA: TGTGCCAGCAGCCCTTTTTCTAACCTAAATGAGCAGTTCTTC
J gene: TRBJ2-1
V gene: TRBV14
D gene: .
clone size: .

CDR3 protein: CASSRRVATNEKLFF
CDR3 DNA: TGTGCCAGTAGTAGGAGGGTTGCAACTAATGAAAAACTGTTTTTT
J gene: TRBJ1-4
V gene: TRBV19
D gene: .
clone size: .

CDR3 protein: CASSFTTSGGEEQYF
CDR3 DNA: TGCGCCAGCAGCTTTACGACTAGCGGGGGTGAGGAGCAGTACTTC
J gene: TRBJ2-7
V gene: TRBV5-1
D gene: TRBD2
clone size: few

CDR3 protein: CASSQVTPRSYNEQFF
CDR3 DNA: TGTGCCAGCAGCCAAGTAACTCCCCGCTCCTACAATGAGCAGTTCTTC
J gene: TRBJ2-1
V gene: TRBV14
D gene: .
clone size: .

CDR3 protein: CASRGGLAGATSTDTQYF
CDR3 DNA: TGTGCCAGCAGGGGAGGACTAGCGGGGGCCACTAGCACAGATACGCAGTATTTT
J gene: TRBJ2-3
V gene: TRBV2
D gene: TRBD2
clone size: .

CDR3 protein: CASSSAGQGLNEQFF
CDR3 DNA: TGCGCCAGCAGCTCTGCGGGACAGGGGTTAAATGAGCAGTTCTTC
J gene: TRBJ2-1
V gene: TRBV5-1
D gene: TRBD1
clone size: .

CDR3 protein: CASSLIGGPSYEQYF
CDR3 DNA: TGTGCCAGCAGCTTAATCGGCGGGCCTTCATACGAGCAGTACTTC
J gene: TRBJ2-7
V gene: TRBV7-3
D gene: .
clone size: .

CDR3 protein: CASTLRVRAYGYTF
CDR3 DNA: TGTGCCAGCACCCTAAGAGTCCGGGCCTATGGCTACACCTTC
J gene: TRBJ1-2
V gene: TRBV12-3/TRBV12-4
D gene: .
clone size: few

CDR3 protein: CASSAEESFTYEQYF
CDR3 DNA: TGTGCCAGCAGCGCAGAGGAGAGCTTTACCTACGAGCAGTACTTC
J gene: TRBJ2-7
V gene: TRBV7-9
D gene: .
clone size: many

CDR3 protein: CASRGAGVPYNEQFF
CDR3 DNA: TGTGCCAGCAGGGGAGCGGGAGTCCCCTACAATGAGCAGTTCTTC
J gene: TRBJ2-1
V gene: TRBV7-2
D gene: TRBD2
clone size: .

CDR3 protein: CASSLTQAGSSPLHF
CDR3 DNA: TGTGCCAGCAGCTTGACCCAGGCAGGTAGTTCACCCCTCCACTTT
J gene: TRBJ1-6
V gene: TRBV5-6
D gene: .
clone size: .

CDR3 protein: CASSPFGSNMNTEAFF
CDR3 DNA: TGTGCCAGCTCACCATTCGGCAGTAACATGAACACTGAAGCTTTCTTT
J gene: TRBJ1-1
V gene: TRBV18
D gene: .
clone size: .

CDR3 protein: CASSRASQGVYEQYF
CDR3 DNA: TGTGCCAGCAGCCGAGCATCCCAGGGTGTGTACGAGCAGTACTTC
J gene: TRBJ2-7
V gene: TRBV7-2
D gene: .
clone size: few

CDR3 protein: CASSFGRTTYGYTF
CDR3 DNA: TGTGCCAGCAGTTTCGGGCGGACCACTTATGGCTACACCTTC
J gene: TRBJ1-2
V gene: TRBV12-3/TRBV12-4
D gene: .
clone size: .

CDR3 protein: CASSARLGQYNEQFF
CDR3 DNA: TGTGCCAGCAGTGCTCGGCTCGGGCAGTACAATGAGCAGTTCTTC
J gene: TRBJ2-1
V gene: TRBV2
D gene: .
clone size: .

CDR3 protein: CASSFIVAGAGELFF
CDR3 DNA: TGTGCCAGCAGCTTCATCGTAGCGGGTGCCGGGGAGCTGTTTTTT
J gene: TRBJ2-2
V gene: TRBV7-2
D gene: TRBD2
clone size: few

CDR3 protein: CSASPHMTLDTQYF
CDR3 DNA: TGCAGTGCTAGTCCCCACATGACCTTGGATACGCAGTATTTT
J gene: TRBJ2-3
V gene: TRBV20-1
D gene: .
clone size: .

CDR3 protein: CSARGSGGRDNEQFF
CDR3 DNA: TGCAGTGCTAGAGGGTCCGGCGGGAGGGACAATGAGCAGTTCTTC
J gene: TRBJ2-1
V gene: TRBV20-1
D gene: TRBD2
clone size: .

CDR3 protein: CASSHDPHGEKLFF
CDR3 DNA: TGTGCCAGCAGCCATGACCCCCATGGGGAAAAACTGTTTTTT
J gene: TRBJ1-4
V gene: TRBV5-5
D gene: .
clone size: .

CDR3 protein: CSAPGLAGDNEQFF
CDR3 DNA: TGCAGTGCCCCCGGACTAGCGGGAGACAATGAGCAGTTCTTC
J gene: TRBJ2-1
V gene: TRBV20-1
D gene: TRBD2
clone size: .

CDR3 protein: CASSLGNLYEQYF
CDR3 DNA: TGTGCCAGCAGCCTGGGGAATCTCTACGAGCAGTACTTC
J gene: TRBJ2-7
V gene: TRBV7-8
D gene: .
clone size: .

CDR3 protein: CASSPRSYNEQFF
CDR3 DNA: TGCGCCAGCAGCCCCAGATCATACAATGAGCAGTTCTTC
J gene: TRBJ2-1
V gene: TRBV5-1
D gene: .
clone size: many

CDR3 protein: CASSSLAPPGEQYF
CDR3 DNA: TGTGCCAGCAGTTCCCTTGCCCCTCCCGGCGAGCAGTACTTC
J gene: TRBJ2-7
V gene: TRBV6-2/TRBV6-3
D gene: .
clone size: .

CDR3 protein: CASSSRTGEETQYF
CDR3 DNA: TGTGCCAGCAGCTCTCGGACAGGTGAAGAGACCCAGTACTTC
J gene: TRBJ2-5
V gene: TRBV11-3
D gene: TRBD1
clone size: few

CDR3 protein: CSVGSRGRDLYNEQFF
CDR3 DNA: TGCAGCGTTGGCTCTAGGGGGAGGGATCTCTACAATGAGCAGTTCTTC
J gene: TRBJ2-1
V gene: TRBV29-1
D gene: .
clone size: .

CDR3 protein: CASSNRDSNTEAFF
CDR3 DNA: TGCGCCAGCTCAAACCGGGACAGCAACACTGAAGCTTTCTTT
J gene: TRBJ1-1
V gene: TRBV4-1
D gene: TRBD1
clone size: few

CDR3 protein: CASRLAESANTGELFF
CDR3 DNA: TGTGCCAGCAGACTAGCGGAGTCGGCGAACACCGGGGAGCTGTTTTTT
J gene: TRBJ2-2
V gene: TRBV19
D gene: TRBD2
clone size: .

CDR3 protein: CASSKRDRARDTQYF
CDR3 DNA: TGTGCCAGCAGCAAAAGGGACAGGGCGAGAGATACGCAGTATTTT
J gene: TRBJ2-3
V gene: TRBV7-2
D gene: TRBD1
clone size: once